This TCR beta chain came from a study of vaccination and CD4 T cells after COVID-19. Sequenced with the Oncomine TCR Beta short-read assay was DNA taken from cultured CD4+ T cells. A single record per CDR3 protein comes from TCRdb applying MiXCR to the PCR reads. Among roughly 15,000 distinct CDR3 sequences listed, over 60% were seen once. Treatment denoted: approximately 9-day PBMC culture with coronavirus spike peptide pools or control peptides (ViraFEST assay). V shed 5 bases, J shed 3 bases, and the junction held 5 bases outside the gene matches. This CDR3 region has 13 residues. Germline lookup yields CDR1 DFQATT and CDR2 SNEGSKA (reference sequence). Details on this clonotype: Its antigen is currently unknown.

Sequenced material: CD4+ T cells from blood, cultured in vitro. The chain carries TRBV20-1 and TRBJ1-1, with 8 positions matching TRBD1. The sequence was collected from a human donor who had recovered from COVID-19. CDR3 sequence: CSAQDRVYTEAFF. The CDR3 bases are TGCAGTGCTCAGGACAGGGTTTACACTGAAGCTTTCTTT.